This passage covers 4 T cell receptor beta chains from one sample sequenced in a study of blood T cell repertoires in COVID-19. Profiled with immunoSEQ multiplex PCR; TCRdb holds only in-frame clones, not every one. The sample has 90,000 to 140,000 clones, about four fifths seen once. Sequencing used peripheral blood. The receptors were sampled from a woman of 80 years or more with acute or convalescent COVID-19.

CDR3 loop: CASSLSPRAGANVLTF. The DNA for the CDR3 is TGTGCCAGCAGCTTAAGTCCCAGGGCTGGGGCCAACGTCCTGACTTTC. The rearrangement joins TRBV7-6 to TRBJ2-6; tentative D call: TRBD1 (5 bases). V gave up 2 bases and J gave up 2 bases, with 10 bases separating them. Germline V gene lookup returns CDR1 SGHVS and CDR2 FNYEAQ. This CDR3 region has 16 residues.

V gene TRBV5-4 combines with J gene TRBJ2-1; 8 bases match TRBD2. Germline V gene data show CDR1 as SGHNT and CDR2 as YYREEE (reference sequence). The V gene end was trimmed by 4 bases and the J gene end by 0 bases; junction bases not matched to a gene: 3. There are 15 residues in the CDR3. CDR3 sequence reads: CASSPGTSSYNEQFF. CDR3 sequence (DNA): TGTGCCAGCAGCCCCGGGACTAGCTCCTACAATGAGCAGTTCTTC.

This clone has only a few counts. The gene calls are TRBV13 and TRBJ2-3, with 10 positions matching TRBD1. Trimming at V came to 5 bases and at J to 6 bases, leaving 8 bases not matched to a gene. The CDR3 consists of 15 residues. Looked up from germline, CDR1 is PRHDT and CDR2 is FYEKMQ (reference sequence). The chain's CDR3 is CASSQGTGDTDTQYF. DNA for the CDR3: TGTGCCAGCAGCCAAGGGACAGGGGACACGGATACGCAGTATTTT.

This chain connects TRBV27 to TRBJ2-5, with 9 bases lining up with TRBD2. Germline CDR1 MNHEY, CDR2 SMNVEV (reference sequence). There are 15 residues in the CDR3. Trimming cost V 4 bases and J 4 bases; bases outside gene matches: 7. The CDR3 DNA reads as TGTGCCAGCAGTTCCCTAGGGACTAGCCCAGAGACCCAGTACTTC. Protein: CASSSLGTSPETQYF.